This TCR beta chain appears in the sequencing data of a study of T-cell reconstitution after alpha-beta-depleted transplantation in children. Overall study results and limits: At the one-year point after transplant, T-cell counts and TCRbeta diversity were found to come mostly from T cells that had been newly produced. The study reportedly traced alpha-beta T cells about two months after transplant to several hundred expanded graft clones.

The CDR3 contains 15 residues. CDR1 and CDR2 from the germline V gene are SNHLY and FYNNEI. V was shortened by 4 bases and J by 5 bases, with 15 bases between the two germline ends. This clonotype was seen only a few times. Its antigen is undetermined. Molecular barcoding with unique molecular identifiers was used for the TCRbeta library. In TCRdb, the PCR reads were re-called with MiXCR into one record per CDR3 protein. The sample carries about a million distinct CDR3 sequences, about 30% recorded once. The rearrangement links TRBV2 to TRBJ2-1; D perhaps matches TRBD1 (5 bases). The sequence was collected from a boy under two years old who had a stem cell transplant for SCID, so the T cells may come from the graft donor. Sequenced here: PBMCs, mostly from graft donor cells, sampled 360 days after TCRalphabeta/CD19-depleted stem cell transplant. The CDR3 protein is CASSGQGLSNNEQFF. The CDR3 nucleotides read TGTGCCAGCAGTGGTCAGGGCCTAAGTAACAATGAGCAGTTCTTC.